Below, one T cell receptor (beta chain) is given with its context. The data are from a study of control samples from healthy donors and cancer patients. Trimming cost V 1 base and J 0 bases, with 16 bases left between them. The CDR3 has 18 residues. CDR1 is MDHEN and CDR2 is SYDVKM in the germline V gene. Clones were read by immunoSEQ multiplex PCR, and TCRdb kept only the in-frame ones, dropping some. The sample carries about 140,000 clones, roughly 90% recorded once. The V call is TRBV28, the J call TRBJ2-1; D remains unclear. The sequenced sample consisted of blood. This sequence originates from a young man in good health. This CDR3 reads CASSLFAGGASSYNEQFF. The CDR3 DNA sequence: TGTGCCAGCAGTTTATTTGCTGGCGGAGCGAGCTCCTACAATGAGCAGTTCTTC.